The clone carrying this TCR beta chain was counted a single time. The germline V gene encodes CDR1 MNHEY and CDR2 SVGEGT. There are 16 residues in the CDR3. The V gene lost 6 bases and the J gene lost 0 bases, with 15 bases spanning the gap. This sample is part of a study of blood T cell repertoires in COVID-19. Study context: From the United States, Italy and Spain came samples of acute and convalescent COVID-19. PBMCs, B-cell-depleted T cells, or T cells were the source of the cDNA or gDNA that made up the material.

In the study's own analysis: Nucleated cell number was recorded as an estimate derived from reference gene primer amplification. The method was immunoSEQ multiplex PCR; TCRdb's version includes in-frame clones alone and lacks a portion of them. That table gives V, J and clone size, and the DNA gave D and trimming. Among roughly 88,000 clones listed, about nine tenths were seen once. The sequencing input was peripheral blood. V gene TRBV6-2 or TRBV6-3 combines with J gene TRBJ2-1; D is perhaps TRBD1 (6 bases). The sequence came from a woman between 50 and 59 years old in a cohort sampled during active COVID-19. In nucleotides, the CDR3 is TGTGCCAGCAGCCAAACAGGGAAAGGCTCCTACAATGAGCAGTTCTTC. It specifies CASSQTGKGSYNEQFF.